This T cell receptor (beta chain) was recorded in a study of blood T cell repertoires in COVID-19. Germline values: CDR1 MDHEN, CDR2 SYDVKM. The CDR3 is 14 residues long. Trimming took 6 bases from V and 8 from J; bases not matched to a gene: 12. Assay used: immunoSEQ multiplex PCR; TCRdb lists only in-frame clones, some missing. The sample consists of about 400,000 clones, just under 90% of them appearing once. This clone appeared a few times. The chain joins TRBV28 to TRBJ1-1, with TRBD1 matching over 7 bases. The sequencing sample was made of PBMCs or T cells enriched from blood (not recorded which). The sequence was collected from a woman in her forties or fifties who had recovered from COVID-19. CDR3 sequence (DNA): TGTGCCAGCAGGACCACTAGACAGGGTCGGGAAGCTTTCTTT. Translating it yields CASRTTRQGREAFF.